The rows below give T cell receptor beta chains drawn from one sample of a study of blood T cell repertoires in COVID-19. Using immunoSEQ multiplex PCR, the repertoire was profiled, and TCRdb retains in-frame clones only, with some absent. Among 75,000 to 90,000 clones listed, 80% were seen once. The specimen sequenced was peripheral blood. All receptors derive from a woman in her sixties or seventies with acute or convalescent COVID-19. CDR3s leave out the opening cysteine and the closing phenylalanine or tryptophan.

TRBV7-7	TRBJ1-2	ASSQSGQEFDGYT
TRBV19	TRBJ2-2	ASSIRGRNTGELF
TRBV6-6	TRBJ1-5	ASGRRPSNQPQH
TRBV24-1	TRBJ1-2	ATSDSVVRYGYT
TRBV11-3	TRBJ1-6	ASSPPYQGPLGSPLH
TRBV4-3	TRBJ1-4	ASSQGRPGEKLF
TRBV12-3/TRBV12-4	TRBJ1-4	ASSFGEKLF
TRBV7-2	TRBJ2-3	ASSLNSLAGGGDTQY
TRBV6-4	TRBJ2-7	ASSDELVLAEQY
TRBV25-1	TRBJ1-4	ASSRDRQNEKLF
TRBV24-1	TRBJ2-7	ATSRGTGGGEQY
TRBV7-9	TRBJ2-7	ASSPRWGAYEQY
TRBV4-3	TRBJ1-2	ASSQDFGTGLAGYT
TRBV7-3	TRBJ2-3	ASSGSGVRADTQY
TRBV7-9	TRBJ2-7	ASSRGQGMNNEQY